The 31 T cell receptor beta chains reported below all come from one sample, sequenced in a study of T cell responses to AZD1222 COVID-19 vaccine. The method was immunoSEQ multiplex PCR; TCRdb's version includes in-frame clones alone and lacks a portion of them. The data show 50,000 or so clones, roughly 88% seen once. The sample consisted of peripheral blood, taken on day 0 of AZD1222 vaccination. The receptors shown here come from an adult in good health.

The chain combines TRBV4-3 with TRBJ2-1, with D tentatively TRBD1 (5 bases). The germline gives CDR1 LGHNA, CDR2 YSLEER. The CDR3 runs to 16 residues. Trimming left V 0 bases short and J 1 base short, with 10 bases between. This CDR3 reads CASSQDLQGSYNEQFF. DNA for the CDR3: TGCGCCAGCAGCCAAGATCTCCAGGGATCCTACAATGAGCAGTTCTTC.

The V gene is TRBV11-3, the J gene TRBJ2-5; D gene ambiguous. The ends were cut back, 2 bases at V and 5 bases at J, with 9 bases in the middle. Germline V gene data show CDR1 as SGHNT and CDR2 as YENEEA. The CDR3 totals 13 residues. The CDR3 loop is CASSLSPKETQYF. As DNA, the CDR3 is TGTGCCAGCAGCTTAAGCCCCAAGGAGACCCAGTACTTC.

V gene TRBV6-2 or TRBV6-3 combines with J gene TRBJ2-5; D call uncertain. Germline V CDR1 and CDR2: MNHEY, SVGEGT. The ends were cut back, 0 bases at V and 4 bases at J, with 9 bases in the middle. This CDR3 spans 14 amino acids. CDR3 bases: TGTGCCAGCAGTTACTCAGTTGCGATAGAGACCCAGTACTTC. It yields the protein CASSYSVAIETQYF.

CDR3 DNA sequence: TGTGCCAGCAGTAAACAGGTCGGCTATGGCTACACCTTC. This encodes CASSKQVGYGYTF. The chain joins TRBV6-2 or TRBV6-3 to TRBJ1-2; weak D call: TRBD1 (5 bases). Per germline, CDR1 MNHEY and CDR2 SVGEGT. V lost 5 bases and J lost 4, with 11 bases in between. CDR3 length: 13 residues.

This clone has just one count. The rearrangement joins TRBV11-3 to TRBJ2-7; D uncertain. The CDR3 extends over 11 amino acids. Germline lookup yields CDR1 SGHNT and CDR2 YENEEA. V was cut by 1 base and J by 5 bases, with 3 bases left in between. CDR3 loop: CASSLADEQYF. In nucleotides, the CDR3 is TGTGCCAGCAGCTTAGCTGACGAGCAGTACTTC.

CDR3 protein: CASSEGGRWYEQYF. Here the CDR3 DNA reads TGTGCCAGCAGTGAAGGGGGTCGTTGGTACGAGCAGTACTTC. The rearrangement links TRBV6-1 to TRBJ2-7; D is ambiguous. CDR3 size: 14 residues. Germline CDR1 MNHNS, CDR2 SASEGT. The ends were cut back, 1 base at V and 4 bases at J, with 11 bases in the middle.

In its sample, this clone was seen once. This chain connects TRBV25-1 to TRBJ1-1; perhaps TRBD1 as D (5 bases). The CDR3 extends over 13 amino acids. The germline gives CDR1 MGHDK, CDR2 SYGVNS. Deletions cut 6 bases from V and 10 bases from J, with 18 bases between. The chain's CDR3 is CASRPGRERRAFF. In DNA, the CDR3 is TGTGCCAGCAGACCAGGGCGGGAGAGGAGAGCTTTCTTT.

This chain uses TRBV3-1 (or the pseudogene TRBV3-2) with TRBJ2-5; TRBD1 aligns across 7 bases. The trim removed 3 bases at V and 4 bases at J, leaving 2 bases unmatched. The CDR3 totals 13 residues. Germline CDR1 reads LGHDT; CDR2 reads YNNKEL (reference sequence). DNA of the CDR3: TGTGCCAGCAGCCAGGGACAGCTAGAGACCCAGTACTTC. This codes for CASSQGQLETQYF.

In this sample, this clone turned up once. The chain uses TRBV3-1 (or the pseudogene TRBV3-2) and TRBJ2-1; the match to TRBD2 covers 8 bases. The V gene's germline CDR1 is LGHDT and CDR2 YNNKEL (reference sequence). With 0 bases clipped from V and 7 bases from J, the junction kept 11 bases outside the gene matches. This CDR3 has 17 residues. CDR3: CASSQDFNGRAWNEQFF. CDR3 sequence (DNA): TGTGCCAGCAGCCAAGATTTTAACGGGAGGGCCTGGAATGAGCAGTTCTTC.

The chain joins TRBV4-3 to TRBJ2-1, with D perhaps TRBD2 (5 bases). V gave up 0 bases and J gave up 5 bases, with 17 bases separating them. This CDR3 has 17 amino acids. Looked up from germline, CDR1 is LGHNA and CDR2 is YSLEER. CDR3 protein: CASSQESGSPANNEQFF. CDR3 bases: TGCGCCAGCAGCCAAGAGTCGGGGTCCCCTGCTAACAATGAGCAGTTCTTC.

This chain links TRBV2 with TRBJ2-7, with D perhaps TRBD2 (5 bases). Germline values: CDR1 SNHLY, CDR2 FYNNEI. The ends were cut back, 4 bases at V and 1 base at J, with 5 bases in the middle. CDR3 length: 12 residues. The CDR3 coding sequence is TGTGCCAGCAGTGGGGAGTCCTACGAGCAGTACTTC. Its translation: CASSGESYEQYF.

A single count supports this clone. The V gene is TRBV6-1, the J gene TRBJ2-5, with 8 positions matching TRBD1. Germline V gene sequence: CDR1 MNHNS, CDR2 SASEGT. V lost 4 bases, J lost 4 bases, and 14 bases stayed unmatched. This CDR3 has 17 amino acids. The CDR3 bases are TGTGCCAGCAGTGGACAACCCTCGGACAGGGTGGGAGAGACCCAGTACTTC. Translated, it gives CASSGQPSDRVGETQYF.

This chain joins TRBV7-6 and TRBJ2-1; D is ambiguous. V lost 6 bases and J 5 bases, leaving 8 bases between the germline ends. This CDR3 is 12 amino acids long. Germline CDR1 and CDR2: SGHVS and FNYEAQ. This CDR3 is CASRHFNNEQFF. DNA for the CDR3: TGTGCCAGCAGACATTTTAACAATGAGCAGTTCTTC.

This clone was detected only a few times. The gene calls are TRBV28 and TRBJ2-7, with D uncertain. This CDR3 is 14 amino acids long. Germline CDR1 is MDHEN and CDR2 is SYDVKM. V was clipped by 8 bases and J by 0 bases, with 14 bases between them. The CDR3 reads CASGPPDVSYEQYF. In nucleotides, the CDR3 is TGTGCCAGCGGACCTCCGGACGTCTCCTACGAGCAGTACTTC.

This chain links TRBV4-1 with TRBJ1-5; the D is unclear. The length of the CDR3 is 17 residues. Trimming cost V 0 bases and J 0 bases, with 12 bases left between them. The germline CDR1 and CDR2 sequences are MGHRA and YSYEKL. CDR3 protein: CASSQEWVDYSNQPQHF. CDR3 coding DNA: TGCGCCAGCAGCCAAGAGTGGGTAGATTATAGCAATCAGCCCCAGCATTTT.

This chain links TRBV5-1 with TRBJ1-6, with D uncertain. Trimming left V 4 bases short and J 7 bases short, with 15 bases between. This CDR3 region has 15 residues. CDR1 is SGHRS, CDR2 YFSETQ, per germline. The CDR3 region is CASSLGERWNSPLHF. Written as DNA, the CDR3 is TGCGCCAGCAGCCTGGGTGAACGTTGGAATTCACCCCTCCACTTT. The variable domain in full, completed from reference TRBV5-1 and TRBJ1-6, reads KAGVTQTPRYLIKTRGQQVTLSCSPISGHRSVSWYQQTPGQGLQFLFEYFSETQRNKGNFPGRFSGRQFSNSRSEMNVSTLELGDSALYLCASSLGERWNSPLHFGNGTRLTVT.

This sequence joins TRBV7-9 and TRBJ2-3; 10 bases align to TRBD1. The germline V gene has CDR1 SEHNR and CDR2 FQNEAQ (reference sequence). V trimming: 3 bases; J trimming: 3 bases; junction bases outside the gene matches: 9. The CDR3 extends over 17 amino acids. The CDR3 region has the DNA TGTGCCAGCAGCTTTGCCTTGGGACAGGGGTTAACAGATACGCAGTATTTT. This gives the protein CASSFALGQGLTDTQYF.

CDR3 amino acids: CASSFGATQNTEAFF. The DNA of the CDR3 is TGCGCCAGCAGCTTTGGTGCCACCCAGAACACTGAAGCTTTCTTT. This chain uses TRBV5-1 with TRBJ1-1; D not certain. The CDR3 consists of 15 residues. V gave up 2 bases and J gave up 1 base, with 12 bases separating them. Germline CDR1 SGHRS, CDR2 YFSETQ.

This chain uses TRBV7-4 with TRBJ2-7; possible D gene TRBD2, 5 bases. V lost 1 base and J 4 bases, leaving 17 bases between the germline ends. CDR3 length: 16 amino acids. CDR1 and CDR2 from the germline V gene are SGHVT and SQSDAQ. For the CDR3, the DNA is TGTGCCAGCAGCTTAGAGGGTGGAGGACGGACTTACGAGCAGTACTTC. Translation gives CASSLEGGGRTYEQYF. Complete variable domain (other parts from reference TRBV7-4 and TRBJ2-7): GAGVSQSPRYKVAKRGRDVALRCDSISGHVTLYWYRQTLGQGSEVLTYSQSDAQRDKSGRPSGRFSAERPERSVSTLKIQRTEQGDSAVYLCASSLEGGGRTYEQYFGPGTRLTVT.

The chain links TRBV30 to TRBJ1-3, with 8 bases matching TRBD1. The CDR3 sequence is 16 residues long. The V gene's germline CDR1 is GTSNPN and CDR2 SVGIG (reference sequence). The J segment lost 3 bases and the V segment lost 4 bases, leaving 11 bases of the junction unmatched. CDR3 sequence reads: CAWTSPDRVFGNTIYF. The CDR3, as DNA: TGTGCCTGGACATCCCCGGACAGGGTGTTTGGAAACACCATATATTTT.

This clone was picked up one time. The V call is TRBV5-5, the J call TRBJ1-3, with TRBD1 as a possible D gene (6 bases). The CDR3 length is 15 residues. The V end lost 2 bases, the J end lost 4 bases, and 13 bases lay between the germline ends. The V gene's germline CDR1 is SGHKS and CDR2 YYEKEE (reference sequence). CDR3 loop: CASSLWTVSGNTIYF. Written as DNA, the CDR3 is TGTGCCAGCAGCTTATGGACAGTGTCCGGAAACACCATATATTTT.

The V call is TRBV4-1, the J call TRBJ2-2; no clear D. The V gene's germline CDR1 is MGHRA and CDR2 YSYEKL. V gave up 0 bases and J gave up 2 bases, with 7 bases separating them. CDR3 length: 15 amino acids. As DNA, the CDR3 is TGCGCCAGCAGCCAAGACGTAATCAACACCGGGGAGCTGTTTTTT. It yields the protein CASSQDVINTGELFF.

The J gene is TRBJ1-6, the V gene TRBV5-4; D is ambiguous. CDR1 is SGHNT, CDR2 YYREEE, per germline (reference sequence). Trimming removed 0 bases from V and 7 bases from J, with 11 bases in between. This CDR3 region has 15 residues. CDR3 DNA sequence: TGTGCCAGCAGCTTGGAGGGTCCTATCAATTCACCCCTCCACTTT. This gives the protein CASSLEGPINSPLHF.

The chain carries TRBV4-1 and TRBJ1-5; D is unresolved. This CDR3 is 13 amino acids long. With 3 bases removed from V and 4 bases from J, the gap between germline ends came to 7 bases. Germline loops: CDR1 MGHRA, CDR2 YSYEKL. CDR3 sequence: CASSHQVNQPQHF. The CDR3 coding sequence is TGCGCCAGCAGCCACCAAGTTAATCAGCCCCAGCATTTT.

V is TRBV9 and J is TRBJ2-7; 9 nucleotides line up with TRBD2. In germline, CDR1 is SGDLS, CDR2 YYNGEE. J lost 5 bases, V lost 2 bases, and 8 bases had no gene match. The CDR3 is 15 amino acids. The chain's CDR3 is CASSVDSGSVDEQYF. CDR3 bases: TGTGCCAGCAGCGTCGATAGCGGGAGTGTGGACGAGCAGTACTTC.

The chain has TRBV5-1 and TRBJ1-2; 8 positions match TRBD1. In germline, CDR1 is SGHRS, CDR2 YFSETQ. After removal of 3 bases from V and 6 bases from J, the junction contained 10 bases not matched to a gene. The CDR3 totals 15 residues. Here the CDR3 reads CASSSSAQGEDGYTF. In DNA form, the CDR3 reads TGCGCCAGCAGCTCGTCTGCACAGGGGGAAGATGGCTACACCTTC.

V gene TRBV5-4 combines with J gene TRBJ2-1, with TRBD2 identical over 7 bases. The CDR3 contains 16 residues. Germline CDR1 reads SGHNT; CDR2 reads YYREEE (reference sequence). The ends lost 3 bases at V and 2 bases at J; junction bases unmatched: 8. The CDR3, as DNA: TGTGCCAGCAGCTCGGGAGCGGGACCTACCTACAATGAGCAGTTCTTC. It codes for CASSSGAGPTYNEQFF.

The chain couples TRBV30 to TRBJ1-4, with no clear D. The CDR3 runs 13 residues. V was cut by 3 bases and J by 8 bases, with 13 bases left in between. The germline gives CDR1 GTSNPN, CDR2 SVGIG (reference sequence). The CDR3 region has the DNA TGTGCCTGGAGCGCAGCGGGAGGGGAAAAACTGTTTTTT. Translated: CAWSAAGGEKLFF. The whole variable domain, remainder taken from reference TRBV30 and TRBJ1-4, is SQTIHQWPATLVQPVGSPLSLECTVEGTSNPNLYWYRQAAGRGLQLLFYSVGIGQISSEVPQNLSASRPQDRQFILSSKKLLLSDSGFYLCAWSAAGGEKLFFGSGTQLSVL.

The chain joins TRBV25-1 to TRBJ1-5; weak D call: TRBD1 (6 bases). The CDR3 runs 13 residues. Trimming left V 6 bases short and J 7 bases short, with 13 bases between. CDR1 MGHDK and CDR2 SYGVNS come from the germline V gene. The CDR3 DNA follows: TGTGCCAGCAGGTCGTCAGGGGAGCAGCCCCAGCATTTT. It encodes CASRSSGEQPQHF.

V gene TRBV5-6 combines with J gene TRBJ2-7, with D possibly being TRBD1 or TRBD2 (5 bases each). Trimming stripped 6 bases from V and 2 bases from J, with 12 bases between. Germline CDR1 reads SGHDT; CDR2 reads YYEEEE. The CDR3 length is 13 residues. CDR3 coding DNA: TGTGCCAGCACCGGGACCGCACCCTACGAGCAGTACTTC. Protein product: CASTGTAPYEQYF.

The V and J genes are TRBV7-2 and TRBJ2-2, with D tentatively TRBD1 (6 bases). The V end was cut by 2 bases, the J end by 6 bases, with 10 bases between. Germline lookup yields CDR1 SGHTA and CDR2 FQGNSA. The CDR3 spans 14 residues. The CDR3 loop reads CASSLHREPGELFF. The CDR3 DNA reads as TGTGCCAGCAGCTTACACAGGGAACCCGGGGAGCTGTTTTTT.